This T cell receptor beta chain originates from a study of CXCR4 blockade with PD-1 therapy in pancreatic cancer. Whole-study results and caveats: More frequent amino acid clones had more nucleotide rearrangements, suggesting convergent selection. Only TCRbeta chains were sequenced here.

Germline trimming cut 5 bases from V and 4 bases from J; bases unmatched to any gene: 6. Germline V lookup: CDR1 SGDLS, CDR2 YYNGEE. This CDR3 has 13 amino acids. Clones were read by immunoSEQ multiplex PCR, and TCRdb kept only the in-frame ones, dropping some. The sample consists of roughly 5,800 clones, 35% to 40% of them appearing once. This clone was counted a few times. Its antigen is currently unknown. These archived tumors were resected from patients never given neoadjuvant therapy beforehand. The sample consisted of tumor tissue. This sequence was found in a human donor with pancreatic ductal adenocarcinoma. This rearrangement joins TRBV9 to TRBJ2-7; 7 bases agree with TRBD2. The CDR3 protein is CASSGLAEYEQYF. CDR3 bases: TGTGCCAGCAGTGGGCTAGCGGAGTACGAGCAGTACTTC.